Below, 25 T cell receptor beta chains from the same sample are listed, as sequenced in a study of T cells after yellow fever vaccination (dated by TCRdb to between 2017 and 2020). The sample's treatment or condition label, decoded: live attenuated yellow fever vaccine strain. Library construction relied on 5' RACE. TCRdb records Illumina NovaSeq 6000 as the sequencer. TCRdb reworked the public reads: Q25 trimming with fastp, MiXCR clone assembly, productive beta chains retained. Every entry covers one CDR3 protein and lists the most common genes and DNA from its rows. The sample table shows 300,000 to 350,000 distinct CDR3 sequences, and roughly 4% are seen once. Approximately 24% of the sample rests with the top ten. Sequences were derived from PBMCs, sampled 5 days after the yellow fever booster vaccination. The receptor source for this set is a man aged 18 to 35 who received the YFV17D yellow fever vaccine.

This clonotype was counted a few times. V usage is TRBV7-2 and J usage is TRBJ1-3; D call uncertain. Between the trimmed V and J ends, which lost 5 bases and 1 base, there was a span of 9 bases. CDR3 size: 14 residues. Germline V gene data show CDR1 as SGHTA and CDR2 as FQGNSA. This CDR3 is CASSDGVSGNTIYF. In nucleotides, the CDR3 is TGTGCCAGCAGCGACGGGGTTTCTGGAAACACCATATATTTT.

Ten or more counts support this clonotype. This rearrangement joins TRBV5-1 to TRBJ2-2; TRBD1 is a possible D gene (6 bases). Germline values: CDR1 SGHRS, CDR2 YFSETQ. CDR3 length: 15 amino acids. Trimming left V 4 bases short and J 0 bases short, with 10 bases between. The DNA for the CDR3 is TGCGCCAGCAGCACCGGACAGCCGAACACCGGGGAGCTGTTTTTT. Its protein product is CASSTGQPNTGELFF.

CDR3 residues: CASSLDTGYEQYF. For the CDR3, the DNA is TGTGCCAGCAGCTTAGATACGGGCTACGAGCAGTACTTC. The chain combines TRBV7-9 with TRBJ2-7; D is undetermined. The CDR3 is 13 residues long. From germline, CDR1 is SEHNR and CDR2 FQNEAQ (reference sequence). Trimming cost V 1 base and J 3 bases, with 7 bases left between them.

This chain connects TRBV7-9 to TRBJ1-1; 9 nucleotides match TRBD1. V lost 7 bases, J lost 3 bases, and 6 bases stayed unmatched. Germline V lookup: CDR1 SEHNR, CDR2 FQNEAQ (reference sequence). The CDR3 spans 14 residues. The chain's CDR3 is CASTLGQGYTEAFF. The CDR3 bases are TGTGCCAGCACCCTTGGACAGGGGTACACTGAAGCTTTCTTT.

The rearrangement links TRBV20-1 to TRBJ1-1; D is undetermined. Germline CDR1 reads DFQATT; CDR2 reads SNEGSKA (reference sequence). Trimming stripped 0 bases from V and 0 bases from J, with 8 bases between. The CDR3 loop spans 14 amino acids. The CDR3 DNA is TGCAGTGCTAGAGATACAGCGCTGAACACTGAAGCTTTCTTT. It is translated as CSARDTALNTEAFF.

Turning to this clonotype: The junction departs from the called germline gene at one end, perhaps through a read error. CDR3 loop: CASSLGTGTGNTIYF. The CDR3 coding sequence is TGTGCTAGCAGCTTGGGGACAGGGACTGGAAACACCATATATTTT. V usage is TRBV7-7 and J usage is TRBJ1-3, with 9 bases identical to TRBD1. This CDR3 contains 15 residues. Germline V gives CDR1 SSHAT, CDR2 FNYEAQ (reference sequence). Variable domain in full (rest from reference TRBV7-7 and TRBJ1-3): GAGVSQSPRYKVTKRGQDVTLRCDPISSHATLYWYQQALGQGPEFLTYFNYEAQPDKSGLPSDRFSAERPEGSISTLTIQRTEQRDSAMYRCASSLGTGTGNTIYFGEGSWLTVV.

The rearrangement links TRBV7-2 to TRBJ2-7; TRBD2 agrees at 7 bases. CDR1 is SGHTA and CDR2 is FQGNSA in the germline V gene. J gave up 1 base and V 4 bases, and 10 bases lay outside the gene matches. The CDR3 has 16 amino acids. The CDR3 region has the DNA TGTGCCAGCAGCTCCCAACCCGGGGGGAGATCCTACGAGCAGTACGTC. This codes for CASSSQPGGRSYEQYV.

This clonotype was seen many times. The chain recombines TRBV29-1 with TRBJ1-6; weak D call: TRBD1 (6 bases). The length of the CDR3 is 12 residues. Germline values: CDR1 SQVTM, CDR2 ANQGSEA. Trimming took off 7 bases at V and 14 bases at J, with 18 bases between the two ends. CDR3 protein: CSAGQGQESLHF. For the CDR3, the DNA is TGCAGCGCGGGTCAGGGGCAGGAGTCCCTCCACTTT.

This clonotype was seen more than once but under ten times. V is TRBV4-1 and J is TRBJ2-2, with 8 bases fitting TRBD2. The V gene end was trimmed by 0 bases and the J gene end by 4 bases; junction bases not matched to a gene: 7. The germline CDR1 and CDR2 sequences are MGHRA and YSYEKL. The CDR3 is made up of 17 amino acids. The CDR3 DNA is TGCGCCAGCAGCCAAGAACGGGGGGGGGCGATCACCGGGGAGCTGTTTTTT. Its translation is CASSQERGGAITGELFF.

A few counts support this clonotype. CDR3 in amino acids: CASIPDRARYEQYV. The CDR3 DNA is TGTGCCAGCATTCCTGACAGGGCCCGGTACGAGCAGTACGTC. The chain couples TRBV6-4 to TRBJ2-7, with 7 bases fitting TRBD1. Unmatched junction bases numbered 10, after V lost 7 bases and J lost 4 bases. Germline V gene lookup returns CDR1 MRHNA and CDR2 SNTAGT. This CDR3 is 14 amino acids long.

This chain links TRBV28 with TRBJ2-2; D is uncertain. The ends were cut back, 3 bases at V and 4 bases at J, with 12 bases in the middle. Germline CDR1 is MDHEN and CDR2 is SYDVKM. CDR3 length equals 15 residues. CDR3: CASSFSRDGTGELFF. In DNA, the CDR3 is TGTGCCAGCAGTTTTTCTAGGGATGGCACCGGGGAGCTGTTTTTT.

This clonotype has only a few counts. This sequence joins TRBV28 and TRBJ2-5, with 12 bases matching TRBD2. Looked up from germline, CDR1 is MDHEN and CDR2 is SYDVKM. The CDR3 runs to 17 residues. After removal of 6 bases from V and 5 bases from J, the junction contained 13 bases not matched to a gene. The CDR3 region has the DNA TGTGCCAGCAGGCGTCGACTAGCGGGGGCCCAGGGTGAGACCCAGTACTTC. Amino acids: CASRRRLAGAQGETQYF.

This clonotype was seen a handful of times. This chain connects TRBV9 to TRBJ1-5; a possible D gene is TRBD1 (5 bases). The CDR3 covers 14 residues. CDR1 SGDLS and CDR2 YYNGEE come from the germline V gene. V was clipped by 4 bases and J by 5 bases, with 13 bases between them. The CDR3 nucleotides read TGTGCCAGCAGCTACGGGGGGGGTGATCAGCCCCAGCATTTT. It encodes CASSYGGGDQPQHF.

This clonotype has a count of ten or more. The chain is built from TRBV6-2 or TRBV6-3 and TRBJ2-7; TRBD1 aligns across 10 bases. The CDR3 sequence is 14 residues long. V lost 6 bases to trimming and J lost 6 bases; unmatched junction nucleotides: 8. The germline CDR1 and CDR2 sequences are MNHEY and SVGEGT. CDR3 coding DNA: TGTGCCAGCAGCACACGACAGGGGGCCATCGAGCAGTACGTC. It yields the protein CASSTRQGAIEQYV.

In this sample, this clonotype turned up a few times. This rearrangement joins TRBV5-1 to TRBJ2-4, with D perhaps matching TRBD2 (5 bases). V was shortened by 1 base and J by 11 bases, with 16 bases between the two germline ends. CDR3 size: 14 residues. Germline CDR1 reads SGHRS; CDR2 reads YFSETQ. CDR3 protein: CASSLRTADGVQYF. CDR3 coding DNA: TGCGCCAGCAGCTTGCGGACCGCGGACGGGGTTCAGTACTTC.

This clonotype turned up a few times. The chain has TRBV4-3 and TRBJ2-5, with TRBD2 matching over 11 bases. Germline values: CDR1 LGHNA, CDR2 YSLEER. This CDR3 contains 17 residues. V lost 0 bases, J lost 3 bases, and 6 bases stayed unmatched. CDR3 residues: CASSQDLAGGLEETQYF. Written as DNA, the CDR3 is TGCGCCAGCAGCCAAGATCTAGCGGGGGGACTCGAAGAGACCCAGTACTTC.

DNA for the CDR3: TGTGCCTGGATGCGCGACAGGGGCACAGATACGCAGTATTTT. Amino acids: CAWMRDRGTDTQYF. This chain connects TRBV30 to TRBJ2-3, with 7 bases fitting TRBD1. Germline loops: CDR1 GTSNPN, CDR2 SVGIG (reference sequence). After removal of 4 bases from V and 1 base from J, the junction contained 5 bases not matched to a gene. CDR3 length: 14 residues.

This clonotype was found a few times. The rearrangement joins TRBV7-9 to TRBJ1-1; no reliable D call. Trimming took off 4 bases at V and 0 bases at J, with 15 bases between the two ends. The CDR3 is made up of 16 amino acids. CDR1 and CDR2 from the germline V gene are SEHNR and FQNEAQ (reference sequence). CDR3: CASSSSGTVMNTEAFF. CDR3 bases: TGTGCCAGCAGCTCCTCCGGTACGGTCATGAACACTGAAGCTTTCTTT.

The rearrangement links TRBV19 to TRBJ2-3; the D is unclear. Trimming stripped 6 bases from V and 1 base from J, with 11 bases between. Germline CDR1 and CDR2: LNHDA and SQIVND (reference sequence). There are 14 residues in the CDR3. The CDR3 DNA reads TGTGCCAGTAGATCGGCCCAACGCACAGATACGCAGTATTTT. Its protein is CASRSAQRTDTQYF.

This clonotype was seen many times. The chain uses TRBV10-3 and TRBJ1-1, with D unclear. With 8 bases removed from V and 5 bases from J, the gap between germline ends came to 12 bases. Germline V gene sequence: CDR1 ENHRY, CDR2 SYGVKD. This CDR3 spans 12 amino acids. The CDR3 DNA reads TGTGCCATCTCCCTCGGTGGAACTGAAGCTTTCTTT. It yields the protein CAISLGGTEAFF.

This clonotype was seen at least ten times. The rearrangement links TRBV7-2 to TRBJ2-7; 9 nucleotides line up with TRBD1. CDR1 and CDR2 from the germline V gene are SGHTA and FQGNSA. This CDR3 comprises 14 residues. The V gene end was trimmed by 5 bases and the J gene end by 6 bases; junction bases not matched to a gene: 8. The CDR3: CASSRGTGLSEQYF. CDR3 coding DNA: TGTGCCAGCAGCAGAGGGACAGGGTTGTCCGAGCAGTACTTC. The complete variable domain, with remaining parts taken from reference TRBV7-2 and TRBJ2-7, reads GAGVSQSPSNKVTEKGKDVELRCDPISGHTALYWYRQSLGQGLEFLIYFQGNSAPDKSGLPSDRFSAERTGGSVSTLTIQRTQQEDSAVYLCASSRGTGLSEQYFGPGTRLTVT.

The gene calls are TRBV24-1 and TRBJ2-2, with D possibly being TRBD2 (6 bases). The CDR3 contains 15 residues. CDR1 is KGHDR, CDR2 SFDVKD, per germline. Trimming removed 2 bases at V and 5 bases at J, with 11 bases between. CDR3: CATSDWPRGTGELFF. The CDR3 DNA is TGTGCCACCAGTGATTGGCCCCGGGGGACCGGGGAGCTGTTTTTT.

This clonotype was observed a handful of times. This chain joins TRBV7-9 and TRBJ2-5, with TRBD2 matching 8 bases. The V segment lost 7 bases and the J segment 2 bases; nucleotides outside the gene matches: 6. The CDR3 extends over 14 amino acids. CDR1 is SEHNR, CDR2 FQNEAQ, per germline (reference sequence). CDR3 protein: CASTLTSGQETQYF. The CDR3, as DNA: TGTGCCAGCACCCTTACTAGCGGACAAGAGACCCAGTACTTC.

This chain uses TRBV5-6 with TRBJ2-3; D ambiguous. The V end lost 1 base, the J end lost 1 base, and 7 bases lay between the germline ends. This CDR3 is 14 amino acids long. CDR1 SGHDT and CDR2 YYEEEE come from the germline V gene. The CDR3 spells CASSLLRGTDTQYF. DNA of the CDR3: TGTGCCAGCAGCTTGTTACGGGGCACAGATACGCAGTATTTT.

The V gene is TRBV7-6, the J gene TRBJ1-2, with TRBD1 matching over 11 bases. Germline CDR1 is SGHVS and CDR2 is FNYEAQ. The ends lost 5 bases at V and 5 bases at J; junction bases unmatched: 10. CDR3 size: 16 residues. CDR3 in amino acids: CASSTGQGALGYGYTF. The CDR3 DNA reads TGTGCCAGCAGCACAGGACAGGGGGCCCTAGGGTATGGCTACACCTTC.